These 7 T cell receptor beta chains share one sample of origin, sequenced in a study of OX40 agonist ivuxolimab in advanced cancers. The assay was immunoSEQ multiplex PCR, and TCRdb's table has in-frame clones only and misses some. The table records 70,000 or so clones, approximately 86% of them present only once. The specimen was CD4+ or CD8+ T cells sorted from blood, collected in a trial of the OX40 agonist ivuxolimab. Source of these receptors: an adult with an advanced solid tumor such as melanoma, head and neck, liver or kidney cancer.

The V call is TRBV19, the J call TRBJ2-4; D not resolved. CDR1 and CDR2 (germline): LNHDA, SQIVND (reference sequence). V was clipped by 0 bases and J by 0 bases, with 12 bases between them. The CDR3 runs to 17 residues. In DNA, the CDR3 is TGTGCCAGTAGTATAGAAGGCATATGGGGAGCCAAAAACATTCAGTACTTC. Translation gives CASSIEGIWGAKNIQYF.

This clone has a handful of counts. The chain combines TRBV2 with TRBJ1-2; D ambiguous. The germline CDR1 and CDR2 sequences are SNHLY and FYNNEI. The CDR3 runs to 12 residues. Trimming pared 4 bases from V and 4 bases from J, leaving 7 bases between. The CDR3 coding sequence is TGTGCCAGCAGTGTGGGTACCTATGGCTACACCTTC. Residues: CASSVGTYGYTF. The variable domain in full, with the rest retrieved from reference TRBV2 and TRBJ1-2, is EPEVTQTPSHQVTQMGQEVILRCVPISNHLYFYWYRQILGQKVEFLVSFYNNEISEKSEIFDDQFSVERPDGSNFTLKIRSTKLEDSAMYFCASSVGTYGYTFGSGTRLTVV.

This rearrangement joins TRBV27 to TRBJ1-2, with 8 positions matching TRBD1. V was pared by 6 bases and J by 4 bases, with 7 bases of the junction left unmatched. This CDR3 has 14 residues. Germline V lookup: CDR1 MNHEY, CDR2 SMNVEV (reference sequence). The CDR3 here is CASRPGTGRYGYTF. Written as DNA, the CDR3 is TGTGCCAGCAGACCCGGGACAGGCCGCTATGGCTACACCTTC.

The chain couples TRBV29-1 to TRBJ1-2, with D tentatively TRBD1 (5 bases). Germline CDR1 SQVTM, CDR2 ANQGSEA. V lost 5 bases and J 4 bases, leaving 17 bases between the germline ends. CDR3 length: 14 residues. The CDR3 DNA reads TGCAGCGTTCAAGGTCAGGGACGGGGCTATGGCTACACCTTC. This sequence encodes CSVQGQGRGYGYTF.

The chain links TRBV4-2 to TRBJ2-7; D ambiguous. The ends were cut back, 0 bases at V and 0 bases at J, with 6 bases in the middle. Germline CDR1 LGHNA, CDR2 YNFKEQ. This CDR3 is built from 14 residues. CDR3 sequence (DNA): TGTGCCAGCAGCCAAGATTTTACCTCCTACGAGCAGTACTTC. Its protein is CASSQDFTSYEQYF.

The V call is TRBV5-4, the J call TRBJ2-3; D perhaps matches TRBD2 (6 bases). The V end was cut by 0 bases, the J end by 4 bases, with 9 bases between. Per germline, CDR1 SGHNT and CDR2 YYREEE (reference sequence). The CDR3 loop spans 14 amino acids. CDR3: CASSLDWGADTQYF. In nucleotides, the CDR3 is TGTGCCAGCAGCTTGGATTGGGGGGCAGATACGCAGTATTTT.

The CDR3, as DNA: TGCGCCAGCAGCTTACAAGAGGGGCCCACAGATACGCAGTATTTT. It translates to CASSLQEGPTDTQYF. The rearrangement joins TRBV5-1 to TRBJ2-3; D is perhaps TRBD1 or TRBD2 (5 bases each). The CDR3 runs to 15 residues. V dropped 2 bases and J dropped 2 bases, with 12 bases sitting between them. Per the germline V gene, CDR1 is SGHRS and CDR2 is YFSETQ. Supplemented by reference TRBV5-1 and TRBJ2-3, the full variable domain reads KAGVTQTPRYLIKTRGQQVTLSCSPISGHRSVSWYQQTPGQGLQFLFEYFSETQRNKGNFPGRFSGRQFSNSRSEMNVSTLELGDSALYLCASSLQEGPTDTQYFGPGTRLTVL.